This TCR beta chain is from a study of technical replicates of blood from a few donors. Only in-frame clones appear in the TCRdb table, and some are missing; sequencing was by immunoSEQ multiplex PCR. The sample has approximately 12,000 clones, around 94% seen once; the top ten hold 7.5% to 9.5%. Germline assignment: CDR1 LGHNT and CDR2 FRNRAP. The CDR3 is made up of 13 amino acids. Trimming stripped 3 bases from V and 4 bases from J, with 9 bases between. Sequenced material: PBMCs. The receptor comes from a human donor in good health. The chain has TRBV12-5 and TRBJ2-5, with a weak D call TRBD1 (6 bases). Here the CDR3 reads CASGFSGVETQYF. The DNA of the CDR3 is TGTGCTAGTGGTTTTTCAGGGGTAGAGACCCAGTACTTC.